This TCR beta chain was captured in a study of a mutant IDH1 vaccine in newly diagnosed glioma. Described time point: baseline, week 1 (first vaccination visit). Treatment given: pre-vaccination baseline after standard-of-care therapy. Clones were sequenced by immunoSEQ multiplex PCR, and TCRdb holds only the in-frame ones, with some missing. The table shows roughly 84,000 clones, with around 79% occurring only once. The CDR3 spans 15 residues. Germline values: CDR1 GTSNPN, CDR2 SVGIG (reference sequence). Unmatched junction bases numbered 11, after V lost 4 bases and J lost 6 bases. Material: PBMCs, obtained from a glioma patient treated with radiotherapy, temozolomide or both. The clonotype originates from a middle-aged man with glioma. Some clones in this sample may be carry-over from other donors' samples. J is TRBJ2-2 and V is TRBV30, with TRBD1 matching over 7 bases. CDR3 amino acids: CAWTNQDRVSGELFF. CDR3 in DNA: TGTGCCTGGACCAACCAAGACAGGGTGTCCGGGGAGCTGTTTTTT.